This T cell receptor (beta chain) emerged from a study of blood T cells in healthy people across ages. Whole-study context: Capture via template switching afforded approximately one barcoded beta molecule per two T cells.

Primers used in a second PCR of about 6 to 11 cycles were a sample-barcoded 5' primer and a J-beta primer mix. TCRdb processed the 5' RACE reads anew with MiXCR; each CDR3 protein has one entry. The sample gives hundreds of thousands of distinct CDR3 sequences, 40% to 45% of which show up once; roughly 30% is in the top ten. The CDR3 is 19 residues long. Germline V gives CDR1 LGHNA, CDR2 YNFKEQ. V was cut by 0 bases and J by 5 bases, with 23 bases left in between. Study-wide findings and caveats: Expanded clonotype changes were possibly confounded by unknown donor CMV status. More naive CD4+ cells and higher diversity were found in long-lived than in aged donors.

In the case of this clonotype: No antigen is known for it.

Every sample gave at least 5.5 micrograms of total RNA when it was extracted. The source is a man older than 75 in good health. Specimen: blood. The chain carries TRBV4-2 and TRBJ2-1, with a tentative D call TRBD1 (6 bases). The CDR3 coding sequence is TGTGCCAGCAGCCAAGATGATGGGGGCGGTAGGGCACAAAACAATGAGCAGTTCTTC. Its protein is CASSQDDGGGRAQNNEQFF.